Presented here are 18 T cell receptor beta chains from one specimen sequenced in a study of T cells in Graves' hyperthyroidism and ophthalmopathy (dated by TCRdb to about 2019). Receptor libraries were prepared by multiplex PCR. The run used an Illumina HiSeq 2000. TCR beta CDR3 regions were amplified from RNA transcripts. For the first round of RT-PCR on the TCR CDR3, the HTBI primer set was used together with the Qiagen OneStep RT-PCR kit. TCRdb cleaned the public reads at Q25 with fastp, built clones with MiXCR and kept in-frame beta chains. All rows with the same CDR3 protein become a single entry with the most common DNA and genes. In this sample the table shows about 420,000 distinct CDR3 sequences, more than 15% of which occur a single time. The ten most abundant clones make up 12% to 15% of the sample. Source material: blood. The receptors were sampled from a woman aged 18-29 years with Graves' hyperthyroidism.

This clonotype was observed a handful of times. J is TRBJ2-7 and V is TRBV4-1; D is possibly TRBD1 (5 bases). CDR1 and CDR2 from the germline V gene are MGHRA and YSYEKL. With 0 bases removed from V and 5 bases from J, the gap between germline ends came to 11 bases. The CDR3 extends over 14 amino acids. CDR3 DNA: TGCGCCAGCAGCCAAGACAGGGTGACGGACGAGCAGTACTTC. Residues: CASSQDRVTDEQYF.

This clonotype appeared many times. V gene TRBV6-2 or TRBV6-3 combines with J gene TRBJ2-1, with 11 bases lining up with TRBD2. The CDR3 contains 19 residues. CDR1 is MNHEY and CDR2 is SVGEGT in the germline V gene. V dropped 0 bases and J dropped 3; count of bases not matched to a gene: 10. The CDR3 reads CASSYSISGRGAFYNEQFF. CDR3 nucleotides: TGTGCCAGCAGTTACTCGATTAGCGGGAGGGGAGCTTTCTACAATGAGCAGTTCTTC.

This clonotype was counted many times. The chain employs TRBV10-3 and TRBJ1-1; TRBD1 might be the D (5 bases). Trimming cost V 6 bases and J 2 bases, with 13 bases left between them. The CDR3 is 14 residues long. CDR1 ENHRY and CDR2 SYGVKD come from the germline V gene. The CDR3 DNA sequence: TGTGCCATCAGATCCCAGGGTCTTAACACTGAAGCTTTCTTT. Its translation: CAIRSQGLNTEAFF.

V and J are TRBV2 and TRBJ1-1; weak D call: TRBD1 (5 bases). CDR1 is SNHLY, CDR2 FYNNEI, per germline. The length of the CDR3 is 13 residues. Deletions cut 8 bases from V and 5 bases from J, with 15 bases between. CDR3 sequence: CASLPQGRTEAFF. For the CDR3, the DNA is TGTGCCAGCCTACCTCAGGGTAGGACTGAAGCTTTCTTT.

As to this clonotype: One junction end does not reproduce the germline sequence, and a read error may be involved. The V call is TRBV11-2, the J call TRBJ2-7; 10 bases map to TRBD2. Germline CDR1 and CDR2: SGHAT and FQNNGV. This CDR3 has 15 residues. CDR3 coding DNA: TGCGCCAGCAGCCAAATAGCGGGAGGCGTCTACGAGCAGTACTTC. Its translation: CASSQIAGGVYEQYF.

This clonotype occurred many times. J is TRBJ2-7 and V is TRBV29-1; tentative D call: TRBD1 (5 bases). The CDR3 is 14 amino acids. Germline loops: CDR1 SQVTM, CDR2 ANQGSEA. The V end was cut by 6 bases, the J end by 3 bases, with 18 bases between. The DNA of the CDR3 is TGCAGCGTGGATGTCCCAGGGCGCAACTACGAGCAGTACTTC. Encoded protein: CSVDVPGRNYEQYF.

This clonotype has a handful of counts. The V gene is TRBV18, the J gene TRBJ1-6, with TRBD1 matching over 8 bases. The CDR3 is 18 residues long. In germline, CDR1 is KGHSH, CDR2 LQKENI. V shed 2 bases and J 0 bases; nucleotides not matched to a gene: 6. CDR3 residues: CASSPRGQESSYNSPLHF. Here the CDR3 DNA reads TGTGCCAGCTCACCAAGGGGACAGGAGAGCTCCTATAATTCACCCCTCCACTTT.

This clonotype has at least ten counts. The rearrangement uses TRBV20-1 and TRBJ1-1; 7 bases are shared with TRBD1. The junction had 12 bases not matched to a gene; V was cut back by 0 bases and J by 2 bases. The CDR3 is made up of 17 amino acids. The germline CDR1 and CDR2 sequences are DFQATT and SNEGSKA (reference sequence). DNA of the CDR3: TGCAGTGCTAGAGATCTCGACAGGGTACTACCTAACACTGAAGCTTTCTTT. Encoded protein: CSARDLDRVLPNTEAFF.

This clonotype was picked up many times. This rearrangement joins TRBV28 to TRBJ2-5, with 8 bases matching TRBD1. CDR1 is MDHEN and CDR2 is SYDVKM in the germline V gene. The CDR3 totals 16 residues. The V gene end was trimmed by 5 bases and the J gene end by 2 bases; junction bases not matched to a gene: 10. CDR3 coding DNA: TGTGCCAGCAGTGGGGACAGACAGGGGCAACAAGAGACCCAGTACTTC. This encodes CASSGDRQGQQETQYF.

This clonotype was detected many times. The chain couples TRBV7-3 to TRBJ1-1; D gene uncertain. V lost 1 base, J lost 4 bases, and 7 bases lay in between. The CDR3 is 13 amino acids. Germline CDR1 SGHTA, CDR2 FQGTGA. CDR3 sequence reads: CASSLNLGTEAFF. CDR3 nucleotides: TGTGCCAGCAGCTTAAATCTAGGCACTGAAGCTTTCTTT.

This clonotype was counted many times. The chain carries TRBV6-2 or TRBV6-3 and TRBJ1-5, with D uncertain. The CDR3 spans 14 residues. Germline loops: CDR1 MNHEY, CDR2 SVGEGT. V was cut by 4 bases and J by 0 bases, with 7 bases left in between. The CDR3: CASSWTHSNQPQHF. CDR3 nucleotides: TGTGCCAGCAGTTGGACTCATAGCAATCAGCCCCAGCATTTT.

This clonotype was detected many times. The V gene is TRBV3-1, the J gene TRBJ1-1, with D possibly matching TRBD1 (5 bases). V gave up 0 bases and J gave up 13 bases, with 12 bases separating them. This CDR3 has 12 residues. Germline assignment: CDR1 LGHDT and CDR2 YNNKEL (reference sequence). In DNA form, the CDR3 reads TGTGCCAGCAGCCAAGAGGAGGGGTCCGTTTTCTTT. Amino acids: CASSQEEGSVFF.

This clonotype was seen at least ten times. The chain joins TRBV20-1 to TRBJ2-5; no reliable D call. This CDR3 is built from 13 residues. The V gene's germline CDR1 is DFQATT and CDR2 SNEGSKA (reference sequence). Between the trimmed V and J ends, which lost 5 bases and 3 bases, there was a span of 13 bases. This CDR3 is CSASRVGKETQYF. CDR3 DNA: TGCAGTGCTTCCCGGGTAGGGAAAGAGACCCAGTACTTC.

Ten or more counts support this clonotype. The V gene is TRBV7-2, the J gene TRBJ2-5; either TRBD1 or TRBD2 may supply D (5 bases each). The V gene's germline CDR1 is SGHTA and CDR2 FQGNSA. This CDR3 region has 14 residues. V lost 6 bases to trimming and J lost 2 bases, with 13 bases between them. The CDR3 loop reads CASSFKGRQETQYF. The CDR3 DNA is TGTGCCAGCAGTTTCAAGGGACGGCAAGAGACCCAGTACTTC.

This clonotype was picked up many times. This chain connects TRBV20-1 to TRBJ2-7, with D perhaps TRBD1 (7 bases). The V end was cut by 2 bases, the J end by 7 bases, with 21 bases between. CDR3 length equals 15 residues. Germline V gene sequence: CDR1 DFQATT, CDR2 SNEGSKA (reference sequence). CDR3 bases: TGCAGTGCTAGAATAAGGGCAGGGGGGCCGGGGGAGCAGTACTTC. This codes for CSARIRAGGPGEQYF.

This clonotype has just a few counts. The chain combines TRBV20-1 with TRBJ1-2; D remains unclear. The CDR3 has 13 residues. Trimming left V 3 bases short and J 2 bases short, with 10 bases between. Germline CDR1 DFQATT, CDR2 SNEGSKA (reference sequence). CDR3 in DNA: TGCAGTGCTAGTGTGGTTCGAAACTATGGCTACACCTTC. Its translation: CSASVVRNYGYTF.

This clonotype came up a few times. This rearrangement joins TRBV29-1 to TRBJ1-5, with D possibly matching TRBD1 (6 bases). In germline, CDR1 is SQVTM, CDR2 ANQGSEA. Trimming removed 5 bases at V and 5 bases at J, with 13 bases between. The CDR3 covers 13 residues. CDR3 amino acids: CSVSGGGDQPQHF. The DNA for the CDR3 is TGCAGCGTTAGTGGGGGGGGCGATCAGCCCCAGCATTTT.

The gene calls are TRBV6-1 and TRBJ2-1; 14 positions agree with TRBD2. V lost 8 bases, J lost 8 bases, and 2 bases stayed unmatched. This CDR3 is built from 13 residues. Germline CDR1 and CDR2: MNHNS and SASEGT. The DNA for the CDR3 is TGTGCCAGCGGACTAGCGGGGGGAGATGAGCAGTTCTTC. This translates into CASGLAGGDEQFF.